The 8 T cell receptor beta chains below come from one sample, sequenced in a study of cytomegalovirus exposure and HLA in healthy donors. The study ran its PCR with 60 Vbeta and 13 Jbeta primers. TCRdb keeps only in-frame clones here, not all; method: immunoSEQ multiplex PCR. Of around 100,000 clones in the sample, about four fifths are singletons; the top ten hold approximately 3.1%. Sequencing was performed on PBMCs. The source is a woman aged 18-35 years in good health and CMV-seropositive.

The gene calls are TRBV7-2 and TRBJ1-1, with D tentatively TRBD1 (6 bases). V shed 2 bases and J shed 6 bases, with 7 bases lying between them. The length of the CDR3 is 12 residues. CDR1 is SGHTA, CDR2 FQGNSA, per germline. The CDR3 loop reads CASSLNRAEAFF. The DNA of the CDR3 is TGTGCCAGCAGCTTAAACAGGGCTGAAGCTTTCTTT.

The rearrangement uses TRBV9 and TRBJ2-2, with TRBD2 as a possible D gene (7 bases). The CDR3 loop spans 15 amino acids. V lost 0 bases to trimming and J lost 3 bases, with 9 bases between them. Germline assignment: CDR1 SGDLS and CDR2 YYNGEE. The CDR3 DNA sequence: TGTGCCAGCAGCGTAGGAGGGGGGGACACCGGGGAGCTGTTTTTT. It encodes CASSVGGGDTGELFF.

CDR3 DNA sequence: TGTGCCAGCACCTACTCAAATCAGGGAAGCTATGGCTACACCTTC. Protein product: CASTYSNQGSYGYTF. This chain links TRBV5-4 with TRBJ1-2; TRBD1 might be the D (5 bases). Per germline, CDR1 SGHNT and CDR2 YYREEE (reference sequence). The V end was cut by 6 bases, the J end by 4 bases, with 19 bases between. This CDR3 contains 15 residues.

The CDR3 loop reads CASSQPRAGGRSYEQYF. CDR3 coding DNA: TGTGCCAGCAGCCAACCGAGAGCGGGAGGTCGATCCTACGAGCAGTACTTC. The chain links TRBV14 to TRBJ2-7; TRBD2 aligns across 9 bases. The CDR3 has 17 amino acids. CDR1 and CDR2 from the germline V gene are SGHDN and FVKESK. V shed 2 bases, J shed 1 base, and the junction held 9 bases outside the gene matches.

The chain uses TRBV6-5 and TRBJ1-2; D is unclear. Germline V gene lookup returns CDR1 MNHEY and CDR2 SVGAGI. Trimming pared 8 bases from V and 2 bases from J, leaving 9 bases between. The CDR3 consists of 12 residues. The CDR3 DNA reads TGTGCCAGCTTAGGGAGCAACTATGGCTACACCTTC. Translated, it gives CASLGSNYGYTF.

Note on this clone: The junction departs from the called germline gene at one end, perhaps through a read error. The chain is built from TRBV7-9 and TRBJ1-2; TRBD1 might be the D (5 bases). The CDR3 is 13 amino acids. CDR1 SEHNR and CDR2 FQNEAQ come from the germline V gene (reference sequence). In DNA, the CDR3 is TGTTCCAGCAGCTTAGGGGAGGGGTATGGCTACACCTTC. The encoded protein is CSSSLGEGYGYTF.

The rearrangement uses TRBV6-5 and TRBJ1-2; tentatively, D is TRBD1 (5 bases). Germline loops: CDR1 MNHEY, CDR2 SVGAGI. This CDR3 contains 14 residues. V lost 6 bases and J lost 4, with 15 bases in between. For the CDR3, the DNA is TGTGCCAGCAGCTACGACGGACAACTCTATGGCTACACCTTC. Its protein product is CASSYDGQLYGYTF.

Written as DNA, the CDR3 is TGTGCCAGCAGCTTGAAGCGGGAGTGGGAGACCCAGTACTTC. It codes for CASSLKREWETQYF. The chain recombines TRBV5-8 with TRBJ2-5; TRBD2 matches 8 bases. V gave up 1 base and J gave up 5 bases; unmatched junction bases: 4. CDR3 length: 14 residues. From germline, CDR1 is SGHTS and CDR2 YDEGEE. Full variable domain (missing parts from reference TRBV5-8 and TRBJ2-5): EAGVTQSPTHLIKTRGQQATLRCSPISGHTSVYWYQQALGLGLQFLLWYDEGEERNRGNFPPRFSGRQFPNYSSELNVNALELEDSALYLCASSLKREWETQYFGPGTRLLVL.